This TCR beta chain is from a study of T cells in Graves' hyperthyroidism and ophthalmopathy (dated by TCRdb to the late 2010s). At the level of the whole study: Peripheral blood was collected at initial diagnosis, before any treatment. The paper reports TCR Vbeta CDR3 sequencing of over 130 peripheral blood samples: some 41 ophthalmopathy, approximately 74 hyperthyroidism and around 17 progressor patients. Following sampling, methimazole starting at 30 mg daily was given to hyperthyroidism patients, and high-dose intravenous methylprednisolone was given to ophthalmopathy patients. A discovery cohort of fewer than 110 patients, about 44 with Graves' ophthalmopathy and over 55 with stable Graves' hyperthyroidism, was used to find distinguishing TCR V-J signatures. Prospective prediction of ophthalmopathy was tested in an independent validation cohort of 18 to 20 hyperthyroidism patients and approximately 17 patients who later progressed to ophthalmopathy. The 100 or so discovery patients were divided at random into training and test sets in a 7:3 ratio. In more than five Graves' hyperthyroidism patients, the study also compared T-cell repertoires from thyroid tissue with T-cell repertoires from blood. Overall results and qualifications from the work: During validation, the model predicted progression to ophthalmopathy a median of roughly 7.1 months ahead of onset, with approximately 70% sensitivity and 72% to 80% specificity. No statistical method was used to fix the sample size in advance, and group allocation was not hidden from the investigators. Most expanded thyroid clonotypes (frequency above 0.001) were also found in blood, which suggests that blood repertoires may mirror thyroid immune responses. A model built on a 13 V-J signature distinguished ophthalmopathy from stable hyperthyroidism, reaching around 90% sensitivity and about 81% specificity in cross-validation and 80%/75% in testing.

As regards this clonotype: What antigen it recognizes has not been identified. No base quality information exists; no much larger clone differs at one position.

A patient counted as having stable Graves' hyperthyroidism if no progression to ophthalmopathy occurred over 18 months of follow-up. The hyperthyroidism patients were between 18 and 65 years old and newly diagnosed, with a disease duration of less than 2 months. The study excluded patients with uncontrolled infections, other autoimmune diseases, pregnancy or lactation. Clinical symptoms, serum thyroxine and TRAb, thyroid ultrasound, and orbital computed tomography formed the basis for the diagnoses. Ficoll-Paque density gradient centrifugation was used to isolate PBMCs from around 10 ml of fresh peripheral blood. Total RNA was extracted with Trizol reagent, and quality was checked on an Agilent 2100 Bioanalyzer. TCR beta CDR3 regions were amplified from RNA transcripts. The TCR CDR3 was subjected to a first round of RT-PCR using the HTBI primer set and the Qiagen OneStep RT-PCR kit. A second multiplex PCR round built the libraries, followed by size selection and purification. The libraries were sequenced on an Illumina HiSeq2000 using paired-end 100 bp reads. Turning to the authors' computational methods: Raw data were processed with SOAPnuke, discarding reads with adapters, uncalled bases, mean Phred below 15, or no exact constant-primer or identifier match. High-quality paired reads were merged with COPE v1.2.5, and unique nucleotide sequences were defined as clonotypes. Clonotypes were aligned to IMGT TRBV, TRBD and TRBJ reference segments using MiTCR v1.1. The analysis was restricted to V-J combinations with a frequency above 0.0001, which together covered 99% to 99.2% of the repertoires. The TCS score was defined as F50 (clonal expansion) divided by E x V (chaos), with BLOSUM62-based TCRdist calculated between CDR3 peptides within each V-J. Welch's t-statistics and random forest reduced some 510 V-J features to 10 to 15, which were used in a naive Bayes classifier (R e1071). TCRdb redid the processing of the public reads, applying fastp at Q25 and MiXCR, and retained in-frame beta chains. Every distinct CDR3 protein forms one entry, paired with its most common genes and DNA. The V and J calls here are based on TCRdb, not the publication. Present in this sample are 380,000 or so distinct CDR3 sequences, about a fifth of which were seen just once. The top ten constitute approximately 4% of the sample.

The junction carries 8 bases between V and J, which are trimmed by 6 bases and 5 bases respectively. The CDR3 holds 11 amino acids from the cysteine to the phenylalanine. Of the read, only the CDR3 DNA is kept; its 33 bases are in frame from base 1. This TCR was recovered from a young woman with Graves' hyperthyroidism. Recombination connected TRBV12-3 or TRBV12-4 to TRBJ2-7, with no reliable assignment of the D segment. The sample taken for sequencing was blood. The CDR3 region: CASRDVNEQYF. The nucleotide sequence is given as TGTGCCAGCAGAGACGTAAACGAGCAGTACTTC.